The 32 T cell receptor beta chains presented below share a single source sample, sequenced in a study of blood T cells in healthy people across ages. A sample-barcoded 5' primer and a J-beta primer mix were used in a second PCR of about 6 to 12 cycles. TCRdb processed the 5' RACE reads anew with MiXCR; each CDR3 protein has one entry. Of more than 1,400,000 distinct CDR3 sequences in the sample, 42% were seen once. The sample taken for sequencing was blood. The receptors were gathered from a woman aged 18 to 35 in good health.

V and J are TRBV12-3 or TRBV12-4 and TRBJ2-7, with a tentative D call TRBD2 (5 bases). The V end lost 6 bases, the J end lost 3 bases, and 12 bases lay between the germline ends. There are 13 residues in the CDR3. The CDR3 DNA sequence: TGTGCCAGCAGCCCCGGGATCCTCTACGAGCAGTACTTC. Amino acid sequence: CASSPGILYEQYF.

This clonotype was found a few times. This chain connects TRBV5-1 to TRBJ2-1; 9 bases fit TRBD1. There are 16 residues in the CDR3. Germline V gene sequence: CDR1 SGHRS, CDR2 YFSETQ. Losses at the gene ends were 2 bases for V and 0 bases for J; bases not matched to a gene: 3. Here the CDR3 DNA reads TGCGCCAGCAGCTTCACAGGGGGCAGCTCCTACAATGAGCAGTTCTTC. It encodes CASSFTGGSSYNEQFF. Full variable domain (missing parts from reference TRBV5-1 and TRBJ2-1): KAGVTQTPRYLIKTRGQQVTLSCSPISGHRSVSWYQQTPGQGLQFLFEYFSETQRNKGNFPGRFSGRQFSNSRSEMNVSTLELGDSALYLCASSFTGGSSYNEQFFGPGTRLTVL.

This clonotype has only a few counts. The V call is TRBV4-2, the J call TRBJ1-5; D gene uncertain. The CDR3 is 14 amino acids. Germline CDR1 LGHNA, CDR2 YNFKEQ. V was trimmed by 0 bases and J by 9 bases, leaving 12 bases between them. CDR3 sequence (DNA): TGTGCCAGCAGCCAAGATATGGGGTCAGGGCCCCAGCATTTT. Translation: CASSQDMGSGPQHF.

J is TRBJ2-1 and V is TRBV9; 9 bases line up with TRBD1. This CDR3 spans 15 amino acids. The trim removed 3 bases at V and 3 bases at J, leaving 4 bases unmatched. Germline assignment: CDR1 SGDLS and CDR2 YYNGEE. The CDR3 reads CASSGDRGNYNEQFF. The CDR3 nucleotides are TGTGCCAGCAGCGGAGACAGGGGGAACTACAATGAGCAGTTCTTC.

The chain recombines TRBV4-2 with TRBJ2-7; 12 bases align to TRBD2. Judging by the DNA end, TRBJ2-5 fits better; the J call may be wrong. Germline V lookup: CDR1 LGHNA, CDR2 YNFKEQ. This CDR3 has 16 amino acids. CDR3 coding DNA: TGTGCCAGCAGCCAAGAGCTAGCGGGAGGGTCAGAGACCCAGTACTTC. Translated: CASSQELAGGSETQYF.

V and J are TRBV20-1 and TRBJ2-4, with D perhaps matching TRBD1 (5 bases). CDR1 and CDR2 (germline): DFQATT, SNEGSKA (reference sequence). This CDR3 spans 14 amino acids. Trimming cost V 3 bases and J 12 bases, with 21 bases left between them. DNA of the CDR3: TGCAGTGCTAGTAGTGGGCAGGGATTAGAGACTCAGTACTTC. It yields the protein CSASSGQGLETQYF.

The chain is built from TRBV6-6 and TRBJ2-1; D not resolved. Germline V lookup: CDR1 MNHNY, CDR2 SVGAGI (reference sequence). This CDR3 has 13 residues. The V and J ends lost 5 bases and 4 bases respectively, with 9 bases between them. CDR3: CASSDYGYNEQFF. CDR3 nucleotide sequence: TGTGCCAGCAGTGATTACGGGTACAATGAGCAGTTCTTC.

The chain couples TRBV5-1 to TRBJ2-4; D might be TRBD2 (7 bases). From germline, CDR1 is SGHRS and CDR2 YFSETQ. Deletions cut 0 bases from V and 10 bases from J, with 14 bases between. This CDR3 is built from 14 residues. CDR3 sequence (DNA): TGCGCCAGCAGCTTGGCGGCAGGGGAGGGGATTCAGTACTTC. It is translated as CASSLAAGEGIQYF.

The chain is built from TRBV10-3 and TRBJ2-5; D not certain. From germline, CDR1 is ENHRY and CDR2 SYGVKD. CDR3 size: 13 residues. Trimming pared 6 bases from V and 5 bases from J, leaving 13 bases between. CDR3 DNA: TGTGCCATCAGCGGCACGACGAGGGAGACCCAGTACTTC. Encoded protein: CAISGTTRETQYF.

This chain links TRBV20-1 with TRBJ1-2; D is undetermined. V shed 3 bases and J shed 0 bases, with 8 bases lying between them. CDR3 length: 13 residues. Looked up from germline, CDR1 is DFQATT and CDR2 is SNEGSKA (reference sequence). The CDR3 coding sequence is TGCAGTGCTAGTTCGTACTCTAACTATGGCTACACCTTC. Translation: CSASSYSNYGYTF.

The rearrangement uses TRBV6-1 and TRBJ2-3, with TRBD2 identical over 7 bases. The V segment lost 7 bases and the J segment 6 bases; nucleotides outside the gene matches: 7. Germline CDR1 reads MNHNS; CDR2 reads SASEGT. There are 13 residues in the CDR3. CDR3 DNA: TGTGCCAGCACCCGACTAGCTCGGGATACGCAGTATTTT. This gives the protein CASTRLARDTQYF.

This clonotype showed up just a few times. CDR3 residues: CAISRAGPIETQYF. The DNA for the CDR3 is TGTGCCATCTCCCGGGCAGGCCCCATAGAGACCCAGTACTTC. The rearrangement links TRBV10-3 to TRBJ2-5, with no clear D. Per the germline V gene, CDR1 is ENHRY and CDR2 is SYGVKD. The CDR3 sequence is 14 residues long. V lost 8 bases and J 4 bases, leaving 17 bases between the germline ends.

Comments on this clonotype: The junction departs from the called germline gene at one end, perhaps through a read error. This rearrangement joins TRBV5-1 to TRBJ2-1; 8 bases agree with TRBD2. CDR1 and CDR2 (germline): SGHRS, YFSETQ. The CDR3 covers 14 residues. The CDR3 protein is CTSSLSGSDNEQFF. CDR3 bases: TGCACCAGCAGCTTGAGCGGGAGTGATAATGAGCAGTTCTTC.

This chain joins TRBV19 and TRBJ2-1; 8 nucleotides line up with TRBD2. The length of the CDR3 is 16 residues. CDR1 and CDR2 (germline): LNHDA, SQIVND (reference sequence). V lost 7 bases and J lost 2; bases outside the gene matches: 10. The CDR3 coding sequence is TGTGCCAGTACGGAAGGACGGGGGGGCCCCTACAATGAGCAGTTCTTC. Translated: CASTEGRGGPYNEQFF.

The rearrangement joins TRBV12-3 or TRBV12-4 to TRBJ1-6; a possible D gene is TRBD1 (5 bases). The CDR3 spans 14 residues. V was trimmed by 3 bases and J by 7 bases, leaving 10 bases between them. The CDR3 loop reads CASSFAGMNSPLHF. In DNA, the CDR3 is TGTGCCAGCAGTTTTGCAGGGATGAATTCACCCCTCCACTTT.

The CDR3 loop reads CASTREAKNIQYF. The CDR3 bases are TGTGCCAGCACTCGTGAGGCCAAAAACATTCAGTACTTC. The chain joins TRBV6-1 to TRBJ2-4; the D is unclear. Per germline, CDR1 MNHNS and CDR2 SASEGT. The V gene lost 7 bases and the J gene lost 1 base, with 8 bases spanning the gap. This CDR3 has 13 amino acids.

In its sample, this clonotype was seen a few times. The V and J genes are TRBV7-2 and TRBJ2-4, with D uncertain. Germline CDR1 is SGHTA and CDR2 is FQGNSA. Trimming took off 0 bases at V and 6 bases at J, with 9 bases between the two ends. The CDR3 has 14 amino acids. The DNA of the CDR3 is TGTGCCAGCAGCTTAGCGGCAGGAACAAACATTCAGTACTTC. Translated, it gives CASSLAAGTNIQYF.

This clonotype was seen a few times. The V and J genes are TRBV25-1 and TRBJ1-1, with D perhaps TRBD1 (6 bases). V gave up 8 bases and J gave up 4 bases, with 14 bases separating them. The germline V gene encodes CDR1 MGHDK and CDR2 SYGVNS. The CDR3 spans 13 residues. The CDR3 DNA reads as TGTGCCAGCCGGCAGGGGCTCGGCACTGAAGCTTTCTTT. Encoded protein: CASRQGLGTEAFF.

In its sample, this clonotype was seen once. The chain employs TRBV20-1 and TRBJ1-1; D is perhaps TRBD1 (6 bases). Germline V gene data show CDR1 as DFQATT and CDR2 as SNEGSKA (reference sequence). This CDR3 is built from 13 residues. Trimming cost V 6 bases and J 6 bases, with 17 bases left between them. The CDR3 coding sequence is TGCAGTGCAAATGTAGGGGGTCGGGCTGAAGCTTTCTTT. Amino acid sequence: CSANVGGRAEAFF.

The chain joins TRBV21-1 to TRBJ2-1. TRBV21-1 constitutes a pseudogene. The CDR3 extends over 13 amino acids. In DNA form, the CDR3 reads TGTGCCAACAGGCGGCTGGACTATAATGAGCAGTTCTTC. It specifies CANRRLDYNEQFF.

The chain recombines TRBV6-1 with TRBJ2-7; D tentatively fits TRBD1 or TRBD2 (5 bases each). From germline, CDR1 is MNHNS and CDR2 SASEGT. V lost 4 bases and J 2 bases, leaving 12 bases between the germline ends. This CDR3 spans 14 amino acids. DNA of the CDR3: TGTGCCAGCAGTGGCCGGGACGGGACCTACGAGCAGTACTTC. As protein: CASSGRDGTYEQYF.

Concerning this clonotype itself: This could be a read error, since a much larger clone is one nucleotide away. The gene calls are TRBV9 and TRBJ2-1; the D gene could be TRBD1 or TRBD2 (5 bases each). This CDR3 has 15 residues. Germline V lookup: CDR1 SGDLS, CDR2 YYNGEE. Trimming stripped 6 bases from V and 10 bases from J, with 23 bases between. The CDR3 spells CASTRGDRTRDEQFF. The CDR3 coding sequence is TGTGCCAGCACCAGAGGGGATAGAACCCGAGACGAGCAGTTCTTC.

The chain uses TRBV11-2 and TRBJ1-1; D may be TRBD1 (5 bases). Germline-derived CDR1 and CDR2 are SGHAT and FQNNGV. The CDR3 extends over 13 amino acids. V lost 8 bases to trimming and J lost 8 bases, with 18 bases between them. CDR3 in amino acids: CASGSKGPVEAFF. The CDR3 region has the DNA TGTGCCAGCGGCTCTAAGGGACCTGTAGAAGCTTTCTTT.

The chain's CDR3 is CASSVAPSGGAGETQYF. The CDR3 nucleotides read TGTGCCAGCAGCGTAGCCCCTAGCGGGGGGGCCGGGGAGACCCAGTACTTC. The chain combines TRBV9 with TRBJ2-5; TRBD2 matches at 12 bases. V lost 0 bases and J lost 5; bases outside the gene matches: 8. The CDR3 has 17 amino acids. Germline V gene sequence: CDR1 SGDLS, CDR2 YYNGEE. The variable domain in full, completed from reference TRBV9 and TRBJ2-5, reads DSGVTQTPKHLITATGQRVTLRCSPRSGDLSVYWYQQSLDQGLQFLIQYYNGEERAKGNILERFSAQQFPDLHSELNLSSLELGDSALYFCASSVAPSGGAGETQYFGPGTRLLVL.

V usage is TRBV28 and J usage is TRBJ1-6; TRBD1 agrees at 9 bases. The CDR3 is 13 amino acids. CDR1 and CDR2 from the germline V gene are MDHEN and SYDVKM. The V and J ends lost 6 bases and 7 bases, in that order; junction bases with no gene match: 1. The CDR3 coding sequence is TGTGCCAGCAGAGACAGGGGGAATTCACCCCTCCACTTT. Encoded protein: CASRDRGNSPLHF.

The sample holds a few counts of this clonotype. The chain uses TRBV6-5 and TRBJ2-1, with a weak D call TRBD2 (6 bases). The CDR3 length is 16 residues. The ends were cut back, 0 bases at V and 6 bases at J, with 15 bases in the middle. The germline V gene encodes CDR1 MNHEY and CDR2 SVGAGI. The CDR3 is CASSYSPGLSANEQFF. For the CDR3, the DNA is TGTGCCAGCAGTTACTCACCGGGACTGAGCGCCAATGAGCAGTTCTTC.

This clonotype has more than one count but fewer than ten. The chain recombines TRBV12-3 or TRBV12-4 with TRBJ1-1, with D uncertain. Trimming stripped 8 bases from V and 5 bases from J, with 15 bases between. The CDR3 is 13 amino acids. The CDR3 nucleotides read TGTGCCAGCGGACTAGGCCCCCGGACTGAAGCTTTCTTT. It specifies CASGLGPRTEAFF.

This clonotype appeared a few times. CDR3 nucleotide sequence: TGTGCCAGCAGCTTAGATTGGTACGCGGACACGACCTTTGGAGGCTACACCTTC. Its protein product is CASSLDWYADTTFGGYTF. This chain connects TRBV11-2 to TRBJ1-2; weak D call: TRBD1 (5 bases). V was clipped by 0 bases and J by 8 bases, with 25 bases between them. CDR1 is SGHAT, CDR2 FQNNGV, per germline. This CDR3 is 18 amino acids long. The full variable domain, rest sourced from reference TRBV11-2 and TRBJ1-2, is EAGVAQSPRYKIIEKRQSVAFWCNPISGHATLYWYQQILGQGPKLLIQFQNNGVVDDSQLPKDRFSAERLKGVDSTLKIQPAKLEDSAVYLCASSLDWYADTTFGGYTFGSGTRLTVV.

The genes are TRBV5-1 and TRBJ2-5; 9 bases are shared with TRBD2. Per germline, CDR1 SGHRS and CDR2 YFSETQ. Trimming took 0 bases from V and 5 from J; bases not matched to a gene: 11. The CDR3 consists of 17 residues. This chain's CDR3 is CASSLEGREGPGETQYF. The CDR3, as DNA: TGCGCCAGCAGCTTGGAGGGGCGGGAGGGCCCCGGGGAGACCCAGTACTTC.

For the CDR3, the DNA is TGCGCCAGCAGTGACGGTACGGGGTCGGATACGCAGTATTTT. The encoded protein is CASSDGTGSDTQYF. V and J are TRBV10-2 and TRBJ2-3, with TRBD2 as a possible D gene (5 bases). Germline V gene sequence: CDR1 WSHSY, CDR2 SAAADI. Trimming stripped 3 bases from V and 6 bases from J, with 13 bases between. CDR3 length: 14 amino acids.

The sample holds a few counts of this clonotype. The J gene is TRBJ1-1, the V gene TRBV12-3 or TRBV12-4; 8 bases match TRBD1. This CDR3 comprises 14 residues. V shed 6 bases and J 6 bases; nucleotides not matched to a gene: 9. In DNA, the CDR3 is TGTGCCAGCAGATTAACAGGGGGGGATCCTGAAGCTTTCTTT. Its translation: CASRLTGGDPEAFF.

Comment on this clonotype: A junction boundary mismatches the germline segment, possibly from a read error. CDR3 sequence: CCAPLRLAGDSEQYF. DNA for the CDR3: TGCTGTGCTCCCCTTCGACTAGCGGGAGACAGCGAGCAGTACTTC. V is TRBV20-1 and J is TRBJ2-7, with TRBD2 matching 12 bases. The germline V gene encodes CDR1 DFQATT and CDR2 SNEGSKA (reference sequence). The CDR3 extends over 15 amino acids.